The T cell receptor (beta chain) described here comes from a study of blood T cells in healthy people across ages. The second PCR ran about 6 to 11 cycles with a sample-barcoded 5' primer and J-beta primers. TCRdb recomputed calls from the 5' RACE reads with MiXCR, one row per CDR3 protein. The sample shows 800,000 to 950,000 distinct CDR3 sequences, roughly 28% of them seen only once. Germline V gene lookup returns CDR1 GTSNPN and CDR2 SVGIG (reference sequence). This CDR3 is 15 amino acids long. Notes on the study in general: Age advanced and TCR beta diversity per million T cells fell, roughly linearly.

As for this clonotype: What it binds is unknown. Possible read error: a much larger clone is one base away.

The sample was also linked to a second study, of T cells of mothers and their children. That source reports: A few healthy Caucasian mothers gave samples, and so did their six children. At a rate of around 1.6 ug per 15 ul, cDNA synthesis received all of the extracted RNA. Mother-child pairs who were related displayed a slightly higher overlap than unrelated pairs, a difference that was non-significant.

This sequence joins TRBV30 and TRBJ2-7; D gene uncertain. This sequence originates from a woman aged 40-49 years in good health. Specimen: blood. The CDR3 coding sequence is TGTGCCTGGAGTGTACCGCACAGTATATCCTACAAGCAGTACTTC. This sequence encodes CAWSVPHSISYKQYF.